This T cell receptor (beta chain) stems from a study of T cells in Graves' hyperthyroidism and ophthalmopathy. General study findings and limits: With a median lead of approximately 6 months before onset, the model predicted ophthalmopathy. Most clonotypes expanded in the thyroid (above 0.001) were also present in blood.

Around 10 ml fresh peripheral blood yielded the PBMCs. Germline values: CDR1 MDHEN, CDR2 SYDVKM. The CDR3 contains 13 residues. V was clipped by 8 bases and J by 4 bases, with 12 bases between them. RNA transcripts gave rise to amplified TCR beta CDR3 regions. Carried out on the TCR CDR3, a first-round RT-PCR used the HTBI primer set. TCRdb redid the calling of the multiplex PCR reads with MiXCR, one entry per CDR3 protein. The sample shows about 600,000 distinct CDR3 sequences, roughly 15% of them seen only once. This clonotype was counted at least ten times. Its antigen remains unknown. The chain carries TRBV28 and TRBJ1-5; no clear D gene. The sequenced material came from blood. This receptor was identified in a woman aged 45 to 65 with Graves' ophthalmopathy. Here the CDR3 DNA reads TGTGCCAGCCTCGACCCGGGAAATCAGCCCCAGCATTTT. This codes for CASLDPGNQPQHF.